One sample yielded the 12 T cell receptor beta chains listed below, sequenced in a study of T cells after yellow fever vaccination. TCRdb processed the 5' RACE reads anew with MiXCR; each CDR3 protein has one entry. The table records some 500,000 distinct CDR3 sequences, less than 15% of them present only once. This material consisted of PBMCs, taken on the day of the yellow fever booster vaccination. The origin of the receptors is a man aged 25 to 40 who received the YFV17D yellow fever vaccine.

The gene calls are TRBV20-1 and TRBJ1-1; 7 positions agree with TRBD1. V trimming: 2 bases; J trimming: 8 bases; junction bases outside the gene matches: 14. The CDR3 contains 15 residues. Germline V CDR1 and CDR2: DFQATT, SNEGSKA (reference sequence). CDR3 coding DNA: TGCAGTGCTAGAACACCGACAGGGCCCTTATCAGAAGCTTTCTTT. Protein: CSARTPTGPLSEAFF.

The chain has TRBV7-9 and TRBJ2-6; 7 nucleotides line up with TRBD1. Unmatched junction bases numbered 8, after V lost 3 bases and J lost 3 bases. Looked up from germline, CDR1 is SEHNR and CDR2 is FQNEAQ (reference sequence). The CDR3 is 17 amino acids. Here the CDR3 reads CASSFRQGEYGANVLTF. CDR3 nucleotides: TGTGCCAGCAGCTTTCGGCAGGGGGAATATGGGGCCAACGTCCTGACTTTC.

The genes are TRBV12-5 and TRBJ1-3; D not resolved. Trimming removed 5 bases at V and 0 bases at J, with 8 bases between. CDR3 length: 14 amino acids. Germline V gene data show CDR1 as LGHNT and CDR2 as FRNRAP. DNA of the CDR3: TGTGCTAGTGGTCTTCAAGGCTCTGGAAACACCATATATTTT. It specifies CASGLQGSGNTIYF. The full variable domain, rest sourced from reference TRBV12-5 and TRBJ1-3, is DARVTQTPRHKVTEMGQEVTMRCQPILGHNTVFWYRQTMMQGLELLAYFRNRAPLDDSGMPKDRFSAEMPDATLATLKIQPSEPRDSAVYFCASGLQGSGNTIYFGEGSWLTVV.

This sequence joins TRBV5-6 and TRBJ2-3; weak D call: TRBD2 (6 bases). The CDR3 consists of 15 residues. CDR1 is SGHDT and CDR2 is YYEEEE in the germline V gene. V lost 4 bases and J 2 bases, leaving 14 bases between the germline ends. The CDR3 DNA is TGTGCCAGCAGCCTGGGACTTGGTAACACAGATACGCAGTATTTT. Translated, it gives CASSLGLGNTDTQYF.

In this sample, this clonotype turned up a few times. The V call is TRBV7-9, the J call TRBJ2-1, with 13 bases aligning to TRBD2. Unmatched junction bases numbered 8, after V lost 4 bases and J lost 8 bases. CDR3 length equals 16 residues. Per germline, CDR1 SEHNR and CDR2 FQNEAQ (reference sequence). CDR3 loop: CASSSQTSGRAYEQFF. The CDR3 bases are TGTGCCAGCAGCTCGCAAACTAGCGGGAGGGCCTATGAGCAGTTCTTC.

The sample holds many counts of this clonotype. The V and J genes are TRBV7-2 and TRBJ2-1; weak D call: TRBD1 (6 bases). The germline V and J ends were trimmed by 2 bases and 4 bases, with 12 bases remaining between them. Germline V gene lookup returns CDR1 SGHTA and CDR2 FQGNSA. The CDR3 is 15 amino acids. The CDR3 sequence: CASSLQTGPYNEQFF. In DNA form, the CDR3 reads TGTGCCAGCAGCTTACAGACAGGTCCGTACAATGAGCAGTTCTTC.

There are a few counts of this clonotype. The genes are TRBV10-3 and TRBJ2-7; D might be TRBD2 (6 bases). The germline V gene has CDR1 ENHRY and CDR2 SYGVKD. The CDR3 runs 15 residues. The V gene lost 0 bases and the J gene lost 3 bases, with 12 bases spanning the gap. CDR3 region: CAISESGGLNYEQYF. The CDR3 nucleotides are TGTGCCATCAGTGAGTCCGGGGGACTCAACTACGAGCAGTACTTC.

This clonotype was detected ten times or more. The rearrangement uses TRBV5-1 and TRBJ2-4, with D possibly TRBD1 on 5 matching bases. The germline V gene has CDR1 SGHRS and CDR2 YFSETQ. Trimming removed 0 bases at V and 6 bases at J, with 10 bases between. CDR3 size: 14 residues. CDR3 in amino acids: CASSLDRSRNIQYF. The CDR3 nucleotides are TGCGCCAGCAGCTTGGACAGGTCCAGAAACATTCAGTACTTC.

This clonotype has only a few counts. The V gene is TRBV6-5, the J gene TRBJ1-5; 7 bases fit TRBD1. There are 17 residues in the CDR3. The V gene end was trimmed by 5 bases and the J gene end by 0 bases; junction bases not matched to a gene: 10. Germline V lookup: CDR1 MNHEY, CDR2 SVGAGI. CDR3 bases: TGTGCCAGCAGTCACGGACAGGTGGGATATAGCAATCAGCCCCAGCATTTT. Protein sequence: CASSHGQVGYSNQPQHF.

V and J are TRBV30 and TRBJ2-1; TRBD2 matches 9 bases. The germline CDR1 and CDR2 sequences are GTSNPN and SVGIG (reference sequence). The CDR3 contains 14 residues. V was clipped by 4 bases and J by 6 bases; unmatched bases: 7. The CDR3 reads CAWNGGRGGNEQFF. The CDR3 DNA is TGTGCCTGGAACGGCGGGAGGGGGGGCAATGAGCAGTTCTTC.

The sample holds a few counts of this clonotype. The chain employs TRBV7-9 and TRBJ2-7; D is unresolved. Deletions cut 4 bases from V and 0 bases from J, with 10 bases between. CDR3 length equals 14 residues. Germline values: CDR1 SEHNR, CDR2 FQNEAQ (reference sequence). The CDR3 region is CASSSQESSYEQYF. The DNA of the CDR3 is TGTGCCAGCAGCTCCCAGGAGAGCTCCTACGAGCAGTACTTC.

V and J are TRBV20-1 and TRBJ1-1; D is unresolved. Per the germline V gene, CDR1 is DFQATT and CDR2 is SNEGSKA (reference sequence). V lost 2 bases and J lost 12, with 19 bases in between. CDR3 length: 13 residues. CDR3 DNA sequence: TGCAGTGCTAGACGAGGAAAACACGCGTCGCCTTTCTTT. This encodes CSARRGKHASPFF.